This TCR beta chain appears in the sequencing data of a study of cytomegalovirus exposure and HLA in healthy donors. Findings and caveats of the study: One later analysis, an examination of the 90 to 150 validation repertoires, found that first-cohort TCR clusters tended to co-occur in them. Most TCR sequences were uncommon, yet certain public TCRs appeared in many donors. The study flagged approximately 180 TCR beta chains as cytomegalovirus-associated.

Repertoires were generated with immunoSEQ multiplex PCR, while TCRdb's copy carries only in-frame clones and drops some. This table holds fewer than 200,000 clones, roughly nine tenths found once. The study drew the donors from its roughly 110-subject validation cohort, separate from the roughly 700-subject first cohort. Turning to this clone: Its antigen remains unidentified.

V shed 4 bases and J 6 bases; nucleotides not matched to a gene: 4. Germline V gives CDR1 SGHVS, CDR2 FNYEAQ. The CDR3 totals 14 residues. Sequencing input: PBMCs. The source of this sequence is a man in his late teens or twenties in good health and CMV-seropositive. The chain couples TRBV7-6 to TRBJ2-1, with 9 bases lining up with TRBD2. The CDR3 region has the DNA TGTGCCAGCAGCTCACTAGCGGGCCTCAATGAGCAGTTCTTC. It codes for CASSSLAGLNEQFF.